A single T cell receptor beta chain is shown here with its context. Its target is unknown. These data are taken from a study of T cell responses to AZD1222 COVID-19 vaccine. Study details: It was second doses at about 4 or about 12 weeks that were pooled. General study points: Epitopes outside B.1.351 and B.1.1.7 mutated regions reportedly drew nearly half of spike TCRs. Spike-specific TCR breadth and depth both grew after two AZD1222 doses. A mostly white British donor set with more females was recruited, and clonal diversity was possibly underestimated.

Profiled with immunoSEQ multiplex PCR; TCRdb holds only in-frame clones, not every one. Of some 170,000 clones listed, around 90% are singletons. The germline V gene has CDR1 SGHAT and CDR2 FQNNGV. This CDR3 has 15 residues. With V trimmed by 6 bases and J by 1 base, 6 bases remained unmatched. The specimen was peripheral blood, collected on day 0 of AZD1222 vaccination. The receptor was derived from an adult in good health. The V gene is TRBV11-2, the J gene TRBJ2-1; 7 positions match TRBD2. The CDR3 spells CASSPSAGSYNEQFF. In nucleotides, the CDR3 is TGTGCCAGCAGTCCGTCAGCGGGGTCCTACAATGAGCAGTTCTTC.